These T cell receptor beta chains were read from a single sample in a study of T cell responses to AZD1222 COVID-19 vaccine. Assay used: immunoSEQ multiplex PCR; TCRdb lists only in-frame clones, some missing. The data show about 66,000 clones, 70% to 80% seen once. The sequencing here drew on peripheral blood, taken on day 0 of MenACWY control vaccination. All receptors come from an adult in good health. Both conserved end residues are part of each CDR3. D genes are given only for firm matches. The size field is filled for only some rows; it gives once, few, many or a size class.

>TRBJ2-6|TRBV7-2|.|few
TGTGCCAGCAGCTCCCTTGGATCTGGGGCCAACGTCCTGACTTTC
CASSSLGSGANVLTF
>TRBJ1-1|TRBV5-8|.|.
TGTGCCAGCAGCATAGGAGGGTGGTTGAACACTGAAGCTTTCTTT
CASSIGGWLNTEAFF
>TRBJ1-1|TRBV19|.|.
TGTGCCAGTAGTCCATGGGGTCAGAACACTGAAGCTTTCTTT
CASSPWGQNTEAFF
>TRBJ1-5|TRBV28|.|.
TGTGCCAGCAGCACAGCCGGGGCCCCCAATCAGCCCCAGCATTTT
CASSTAGAPNQPQHF
>TRBJ2-3|TRBV6-5|TRBD2|.
TGTGCCAGCCCTAGCGGGGGGTCCACAGATACGCAGTATTTT
CASPSGGSTDTQYF
>TRBJ2-3|TRBV5-1|.|.
TGCGCCAGCAGCTTTAGCGGTTTCACAGATACGCAGTATTTT
CASSFSGFTDTQYF
>TRBJ2-2|TRBV29-1|TRBD1|.
TGCAGCGTGGGGACAGGGGGAGCCGGGGAGCTGTTTTTT
CSVGTGGAGELFF
>TRBJ2-7|TRBV5-5|.|.
TGTGCCAGCAGCTTGGGTACAGGTACTGTCTACGAGCAGTACTTC
CASSLGTGTVYEQYF
>TRBJ2-3|TRBV11-3|.|.
TGTGCCAGCAGCCGCTCGGCAGATACGCAGTATTTT
CASSRSADTQYF
>TRBJ2-3|TRBV7-2|TRBD1|.
TGTGCCAGCGCCACGGGACAGGGAGACACAGATACGCAGTATTTT
CASATGQGDTDTQYF
>TRBJ2-1|TRBV5-3|.|.
TGTGCCAGAAGCTCCGGGGGAACAGGTCTACAGATGGGCAATGAGCAGTTCTTC
CARSSGGTGLQMGNEQFF
>TRBJ2-7|TRBV11-2|.|few
TGTGCCAGCAGCTTAGATCCCCCATACGAGCAGTACTTC
CASSLDPPYEQYF
>TRBJ1-3|TRBV5-1|.|.
TGCGCCAGCAGCTCCGGCGGGGGGGCCTTTGGAAACACCATATATTTT
CASSSGGGAFGNTIYF
>TRBJ1-6|TRBV18|.|.
TGTGCCAGCTCTCCCACTTTTGAGGATTCACCCCTCCACTTT
CASSPTFEDSPLHF
>TRBJ2-1|TRBV4-2|.|.
TGTGCCAGCAGCCAAGACCGGGACTTGCTTTTAGGAGAGCAGTTCTTC
CASSQDRDLLLGEQFF
>TRBJ2-2|TRBV5-1|.|.
TGCGCCAGCTACGCCGGGGGGCAGAACACCGGGGAGCTGTTTTTT
CASYAGGQNTGELFF
>TRBJ2-5|TRBV3-1/TRBV3-2|TRBD2|.
TGTGCCAGCAGCCGCGGACTAGCGGAAAAAGAGACCCAGTACTTC
CASSRGLAEKETQYF
>TRBJ2-7|TRBV5-5|TRBD2|.
TGTGCCAGCAGCTTCCTGACTAGCGGGGCTTCCTACGAGCAGTACTTC
CASSFLTSGASYEQYF